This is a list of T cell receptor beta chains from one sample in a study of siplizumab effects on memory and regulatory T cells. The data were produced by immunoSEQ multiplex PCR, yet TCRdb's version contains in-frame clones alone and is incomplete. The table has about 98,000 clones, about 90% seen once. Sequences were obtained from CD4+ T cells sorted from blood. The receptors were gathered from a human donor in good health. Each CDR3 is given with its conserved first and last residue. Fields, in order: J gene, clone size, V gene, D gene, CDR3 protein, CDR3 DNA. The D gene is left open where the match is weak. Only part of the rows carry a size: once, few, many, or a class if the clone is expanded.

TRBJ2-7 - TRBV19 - CASISGSYEQYF TGTGCCAGTATAAGCGGCTCCTACGAGCAGTACTTC
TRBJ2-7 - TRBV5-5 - CASSFLHEQYF TGTGCCAGCAGCTTCCTTCACGAGCAGTACTTC
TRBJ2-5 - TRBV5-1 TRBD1 CASRKGTGEETQYF TGCGCCAGCAGGAAAGGGACAGGGGAAGAGACCCAGTACTTC
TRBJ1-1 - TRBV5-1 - CASTPGYTNTEAFF TGCGCCAGCACTCCGGGGTATACGAACACTGAAGCTTTCTTT
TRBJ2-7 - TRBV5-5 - CASRLTLRDPSSYEQYF TGTGCCAGCAGACTAACCCTCAGAGACCCGAGCTCCTACGAGCAGTACTTC
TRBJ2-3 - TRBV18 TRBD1 CASSLPSRDRGLDTQYF TGTGCCAGCTCACTCCCGAGCCGGGACAGGGGGTTGGATACGCAGTATTTT
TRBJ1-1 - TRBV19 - CASSATVTGLTEAFF TGTGCCAGCTCCGCGACGGTAACAGGGCTCACTGAAGCTTTCTTT
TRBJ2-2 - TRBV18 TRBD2 CASSPRPLLGLAGTGELFF TGTGCCAGCTCACCAAGACCTTTACTTGGACTAGCGGGAACCGGGGAGCTGTTTTTT
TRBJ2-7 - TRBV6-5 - CASSRLTKNGEQYF TGTGCCAGCAGCCGCCTAACGAAGAATGGAGAGCAGTACTTC
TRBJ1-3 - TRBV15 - CATSRDLRVSGNTIYF TGTGCCACCAGCAGAGATCTCAGAGTCTCTGGAAACACCATATATTTT
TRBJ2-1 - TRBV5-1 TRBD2 CASGEVAGEGNEQFF TGCGCCAGCGGGGAGGTAGCGGGAGAGGGCAATGAGCAGTTCTTC
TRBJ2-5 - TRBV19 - CASRSGGALQETQYF TGTGCCAGTAGAAGCGGCGGGGCCCTCCAAGAGACCCAGTACTTC
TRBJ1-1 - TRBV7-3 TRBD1 CASSRPGTGLSEAFF TGTGCCAGCAGCAGGCCCGGGACAGGACTTTCTGAAGCTTTCTTT
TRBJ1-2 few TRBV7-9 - CASSLASAVGHTF TGTGCCAGCAGCTTAGCTTCGGCAGTCGGGCACACCTTC
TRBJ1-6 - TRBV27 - CASSLSSRVESPLHF TGTGCCAGCAGTTTATCTTCCAGGGTCGAGTCACCCCTCCACTTT
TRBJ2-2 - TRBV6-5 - CASTTRGPPGELFF TGTGCCAGCACCACCCGGGGGCCCCCCGGGGAGCTGTTTTTT
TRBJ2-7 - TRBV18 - CASSRRKGESYEQYF TGTGCCAGCTCACGACGGAAGGGGGAATCCTACGAGCAGTACTTC
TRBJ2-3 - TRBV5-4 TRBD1 CASSQRTGGKDTQYF TGTGCCAGCAGCCAACGGACAGGGGGTAAAGATACGCAGTATTTT